These 22 T cell receptor beta chains came from one sample sequenced in a study of spatial heterogeneity in lung cancer. TCRdb reprocessed the 5' RACE reads via MiXCR and lists one record per CDR3 protein. The sample records roughly 48,000 distinct CDR3 sequences, roughly 5% being singletons. Described time point: sample taken at primary tumor resection. This sample comprised PBMCs, obtained at surgery. The receptors here all came from a male donor with early-stage non-small cell lung cancer.

This clonotype was observed at least ten times. This rearrangement joins TRBV30 to TRBJ2-7, with TRBD2 identical over 8 bases. Germline-derived CDR1 and CDR2 are GTSNPN and SVGIG (reference sequence). The CDR3 loop spans 19 amino acids. With 0 bases clipped from V and 0 bases from J, the junction kept 16 bases outside the gene matches. The CDR3 here is CAWSVRLAGAQLDSYEQYF. As DNA, the CDR3 is TGTGCCTGGAGTGTAAGGCTAGCGGGCGCACAGCTAGACTCCTACGAGCAGTACTTC.

The chain has TRBV11-1 and TRBJ1-4, with D uncertain. The V gene's germline CDR1 is SGHAT and CDR2 FQDESV (reference sequence). V lost 1 base and J 11 bases, leaving 17 bases between the germline ends. The CDR3 length is 15 residues. CDR3 sequence reads: CASSLDSAGLVKLFF. The CDR3 DNA reads as TGTGCCAGCAGCTTAGATTCGGCGGGCTTAGTGAAACTGTTTTTT.

This clonotype showed up many times. The chain recombines TRBV29-1 with TRBJ2-3, with D tentatively TRBD1 (6 bases). The V gene's germline CDR1 is SQVTM and CDR2 ANQGSEA. Deletions cut 7 bases from V and 6 bases from J, with 14 bases between. CDR3 length equals 12 residues. CDR3 loop: CSESYRADTQYF. CDR3 coding DNA: TGCAGCGAGTCCTACAGGGCCGATACGCAGTATTTT.

Ten or more counts support this clonotype. This sequence joins TRBV7-9 and TRBJ2-3, with 12 bases identical to TRBD1. This CDR3 is 15 amino acids long. Germline V gene data show CDR1 as SEHNR and CDR2 as FQNEAQ (reference sequence). Germline trimming cut 10 bases from V and 10 bases from J; bases unmatched to any gene: 15. The DNA of the CDR3 is TGTGCCACCAACACAGTCGGGACAGGGGGCGAGTCGCAGTATTTT. It encodes CATNTVGTGGESQYF.

This chain joins TRBV7-2 and TRBJ1-2, with D uncertain. CDR3 length: 14 residues. The germline V and J ends were trimmed by 2 bases and 8 bases, with 15 bases remaining between them. Germline CDR1 is SGHTA and CDR2 is FQGNSA. CDR3 in amino acids: CASSLLPFGDGYTF. The CDR3 DNA sequence: TGTGCCAGCAGCTTACTTCCGTTTGGCGACGGCTACACCTTC.

Many counts were recorded for this clonotype. This chain joins TRBV6-2 or TRBV6-3 and TRBJ2-1, with 13 bases aligning to TRBD2. V shed 4 bases and J 7 bases; nucleotides not matched to a gene: 7. The germline CDR1 and CDR2 sequences are MNHEY and SVGEGT. The CDR3 runs to 16 residues. The CDR3, as DNA: TGTGCCAGCAGTTTCGGACTAGCGGGAGCCGAGAATGAGCAGTTCTTC. This codes for CASSFGLAGAENEQFF.

This clonotype has a count of ten or more. The chain carries TRBV7-9 and TRBJ2-3; no definite D call. Germline V gene sequence: CDR1 SEHNR, CDR2 FQNEAQ (reference sequence). The V end was cut by 1 base, the J end by 0 bases, with 8 bases between. This CDR3 spans 15 amino acids. Written as DNA, the CDR3 is TGTGCCAGCAGCTTAGGGGTAGCTAGCACAGATACGCAGTATTTT. Its protein product is CASSLGVASTDTQYF.

J is TRBJ2-1 and V is TRBV29-1; D not certain. This CDR3 contains 8 residues. Germline V gives CDR1 SQVTM, CDR2 ANQGSEA. CDR3 nucleotide sequence: TGCAGTGACAATGAGCAGTTCTTC. Its translation: CSDNEQFF.

This clonotype showed up many times. The chain carries TRBV6-6 and TRBJ1-6, with D possibly being TRBD1 (6 bases). The CDR3 covers 14 residues. V was shortened by 6 bases and J by 7 bases, with 13 bases between the two germline ends. Germline CDR1 MNHNY, CDR2 SVGAGI (reference sequence). The CDR3 is CASRAQGTNSPLHF. The DNA of the CDR3 is TGTGCCAGCAGAGCACAGGGCACAAATTCACCCCTCCACTTT.

This clonotype was seen repeatedly, ten times or more. The chain combines TRBV20-1 with TRBJ2-7; 10 positions agree with TRBD2. Germline-derived CDR1 and CDR2 are DFQATT and SNEGSKA (reference sequence). V dropped 6 bases and J dropped 6; count of bases not matched to a gene: 8. The CDR3 covers 13 residues. In DNA, the CDR3 is TGCAGTGCGGCTAGCGGGAGCCTCCCCGAGCAGTACTTC. It is translated as CSAASGSLPEQYF.

This clonotype was counted a few times. The chain recombines TRBV28 with TRBJ2-5, with 11 bases aligning to TRBD2. The trim removed 5 bases at V and 5 bases at J, leaving 7 bases unmatched. The CDR3 loop spans 15 amino acids. Germline V gene lookup returns CDR1 MDHEN and CDR2 SYDVKM. CDR3 sequence reads: CASSTQTSGIETQYF. The DNA of the CDR3 is TGTGCCAGCAGTACCCAGACTAGCGGGATTGAGACCCAGTACTTC.

This clonotype was found many times. The rearrangement uses TRBV9 and TRBJ2-1, with D tentatively TRBD1 or TRBD2 (5 bases each). Germline values: CDR1 SGDLS, CDR2 YYNGEE. The CDR3 extends over 15 amino acids. Between the trimmed V and J ends, which lost 0 bases and 6 bases, there was a span of 13 bases. The CDR3 sequence: CASSVAPRGPNEQFF. CDR3 in DNA: TGTGCCAGCAGCGTAGCCCCCCGGGGCCCCAATGAGCAGTTCTTC.

This clonotype was counted at least ten times. The V and J genes are TRBV18 and TRBJ1-5; TRBD1 is a possible D gene (6 bases). This CDR3 contains 16 residues. The germline V gene encodes CDR1 KGHSH and CDR2 LQKENI. V lost 0 bases, J lost 4 bases, and 13 bases lay in between. The CDR3, as DNA: TGTGCCAGCTCACCACCGTCGGGGGGCAGGAATCAGCCCCAGCATTTT. The encoded protein is CASSPPSGGRNQPQHF.

This chain connects TRBV6-5 to TRBJ1-4, with 10 bases fitting TRBD1. Germline V gene lookup returns CDR1 MNHEY and CDR2 SVGAGI. The CDR3 spans 14 residues. J lost 7 bases, V lost 3 bases, and 2 bases had no gene match. The CDR3 DNA sequence: TGTGCCAGCAGTTATGGACAGGGGGTTGAAAAACTGTTTTTT. Protein: CASSYGQGVEKLFF.

This clonotype has a count of ten or more. The genes are TRBV5-6 and TRBJ2-7, with D maybe TRBD2 (6 bases). V was cut by 2 bases and J by 2 bases, with 14 bases left in between. The CDR3 has 15 residues. Germline V gives CDR1 SGHDT, CDR2 YYEEEE. The chain's CDR3 is CASSFGRGFTYEQYF. The DNA for the CDR3 is TGTGCCAGCAGCTTCGGGCGGGGTTTTACCTACGAGCAGTACTTC.

At least ten counts were recorded for this clonotype. The chain combines TRBV4-1 with TRBJ2-1; D possibly corresponds to TRBD2 (5 bases). In germline, CDR1 is MGHRA, CDR2 YSYEKL. CDR3 length: 16 residues. Trimming took off 0 bases at V and 0 bases at J, with 9 bases between the two ends. CDR3 DNA sequence: TGCGCCAGCAGCCAAGATGACACTAGCTCCTACAATGAGCAGTTCTTC. Amino acid sequence: CASSQDDTSSYNEQFF.

This clonotype was recorded many times. V and J are TRBV20-1 and TRBJ2-1; unclear D gene. The CDR3 totals 15 residues. Germline loops: CDR1 DFQATT, CDR2 SNEGSKA (reference sequence). V was shortened by 3 bases and J by 0 bases, with 12 bases between the two germline ends. Here the CDR3 DNA reads TGCAGTGCTAGTCTAGATTCGGTCTCCTACAATGAGCAGTTCTTC. This codes for CSASLDSVSYNEQFF.

This clonotype was counted at least ten times. CDR3 DNA: TGTGCCAGCAGCCTCGGTGGCGGGAGCCGGAGTGAGCAGTTCTTC. This codes for CASSLGGGSRSEQFF. This chain joins TRBV3-1 and TRBJ2-1; 7 nucleotides align to TRBD2. Germline loops: CDR1 LGHDT, CDR2 YNNKEL (reference sequence). V lost 4 bases to trimming and J lost 9 bases; unmatched junction nucleotides: 12. The CDR3 runs 15 residues.

In this sample, this clonotype turned up many times. The rearrangement uses TRBV29-1 and TRBJ1-2; tentatively, D is TRBD1 (5 bases). This CDR3 has 13 amino acids. V was cut by 6 bases and J by 4 bases, with 15 bases left in between. Germline CDR1 and CDR2: SQVTM and ANQGSEA. CDR3 region: CSVDLDSLYGYTF. CDR3 bases: TGCAGCGTCGACCTCGACAGCCTCTATGGCTACACCTTC.

Ten or more counts support this clonotype. This rearrangement joins TRBV3-1 to TRBJ2-3, with a possible D match to TRBD1 (6 bases). Deletions cut 4 bases from V and 2 bases from J, with 13 bases between. There are 15 residues in the CDR3. CDR1 and CDR2 (germline): LGHDT, YNNKEL (reference sequence). The CDR3 region has the DNA TGTGCCAGCAGCCCATGGGGGCAGCCCACAGATACGCAGTATTTT. Protein: CASSPWGQPTDTQYF.

The chain has TRBV30 and TRBJ2-1, with D possibly matching TRBD2 (5 bases). V was pared by 8 bases and J by 4 bases, with 6 bases between. This CDR3 spans 10 amino acids. Per germline, CDR1 GTSNPN and CDR2 SVGIG (reference sequence). Here the CDR3 reads CATGYNEQFF. CDR3 coding DNA: TGTGCCACGGGGTACAATGAGCAGTTCTTC.

The CDR3 DNA is TGTGCCAGCAGCTTGAGTAGTAGTAAGAATACGCAGTATTTT. Amino acid sequence: CASSLSSSKNTQYF. The chain recombines TRBV5-4 with TRBJ2-3; D is ambiguous. V lost 1 base and J 7 bases, leaving 13 bases between the germline ends. CDR3 length: 14 amino acids. CDR1 is SGHNT and CDR2 is YYREEE in the germline V gene (reference sequence).